These T cell receptor beta chains were read from a single sample in a study of Graves' ophthalmopathy and Graves' hyperthyroidism. MiXCR was run by TCRdb on the multiplex PCR reads, yielding one entry per CDR3 protein. The sample carries about 700,000 distinct CDR3 sequences, 40% recorded once. Sequenced input: peripheral blood. These receptors originate from an adult man with Graves' ophthalmopathy. Each CDR3 is given with its conserved first and last residue. A D gene is named only where the DNA matches it firmly. Only part of the rows carry a size: once, few, many, or a class if the clone is expanded.

abundance,v_gene,d_gene,j_gene,CDR3aa,CDR3nt
few,TRBV7-9,.,TRBJ2-2,CASSLETGNTGELFF,TGTGCCAGCAGCTTAGAGACAGGGAACACCGGGGAGCTGTTTTTT
many,TRBV5-1,.,TRBJ1-1,CASSLYGVMNTEAFF,TGCGCCAGCAGCTTGTACGGGGTGATGAACACTGAAGCTTTCTTT
many,TRBV24-1,TRBD1,TRBJ2-5,CATSDSGTVKETQYF,TGTGCCACCAGTGATTCCGGGACAGTGAAAGAGACCCAGTACTTC
.,TRBV7-9,.,TRBJ2-5,CASTFPGQETQYF,TGTGCCAGCACCTTCCCTGGGCAAGAGACCCAGTACTTC
many,TRBV9,TRBD1,TRBJ1-1,CASSTEGTGETEAFF,TGTGCCAGCAGCACCGAAGGGACAGGGGAAACTGAAGCTTTCTTT
many,TRBV7-9,.,TRBJ1-1,CASSSRDSPNTEAFF,TGTGCCAGCAGCTCAAGAGACAGTCCGAACACTGAAGCTTTCTTT
.,TRBV7-9,.,TRBJ1-1,CASTPLEGRTEAFF,TGTGCCAGCACCCCCCTCGAAGGGCGAACTGAAGCTTTCTTT
.,TRBV10-3,.,TRBJ1-5,CASTLEGGSGQPQHF,TGTGCCAGCACATTAGAGGGCGGGTCCGGACAGCCCCAGCATTTT
few,TRBV30,.,TRBJ1-6,CAWADTPSLPLHF,TGTGCCTGGGCCGACACCCCGTCTCTGCCCCTCCACTTT
.,TRBV29-1,.,TRBJ2-7,CSVEEGAPYEQYF,TGCAGCGTTGAAGAGGGCGCTCCCTACGAGCAGTACTTC
few,TRBV10-3,.,TRBJ2-6,CAISGGQGANVLTF,TGTGCCATCAGTGGGGGTCAGGGGGCCAACGTCCTGACTTTC
.,TRBV20-1,.,TRBJ1-1,CSARDYRVGRTEAFF,TGCAGTGCTAGAGACTACAGGGTGGGGAGGACTGAAGCTTTCTTT
.,TRBV11-2,.,TRBJ1-2,CASSLEWGETANYGYTF,TGTGCCAGCAGCTTAGAGTGGGGGGAGACAGCTAACTATGGCTACACCTTC
.,TRBV25-1,.,TRBJ1-1,CASSARDRGQMNTEAFF,TGTGCCAGCAGTGCTAGAGATCGTGGGCAGATGAACACTGAAGCTTTCTTT
.,TRBV6-2/TRBV6-3,.,TRBJ2-7,CASRRNRYPYEQYF,TGTGCCAGCAGGCGAAACAGATACCCCTACGAGCAGTACTTC
many,TRBV10-3,TRBD1,TRBJ2-7,CAISETGTGDEQYF,TGTGCCATCAGTGAGACCGGGACAGGGGACGAGCAGTACTTC
once,TRBV7-2,.,TRBJ1-2,CASSLARTRIPPGYTF,TGTGCCAGCAGCTTGGCCAGGACTCGAATACCTCCGGGCTACACCTTC
many,TRBV7-2,TRBD1,TRBJ2-7,CASEDRGRVEQYF,TGTGCCAGTGAGGACAGGGGGCGAGTCGAGCAGTACTTC
.,TRBV19,.,TRBJ2-7,CAWSGQFEQYF,TGTGCCTGGAGTGGACAGTTCGAGCAGTACTTC
.,TRBV19,.,TRBJ1-3,CASSINHSGNTIYF,TGTGCCAGTAGTATTAACCACTCTGGAAACACCATATATTTT
.,TRBV6-2/TRBV6-3,.,TRBJ1-3,CASSYNVRSGNTIYF,TGTGCCAGCAGTTACAACGTCCGCTCTGGAAACACCATATATTTT
.,TRBV5-1,TRBD2,TRBJ2-3,CASKSSGSADTQYF,TGCGCCAGCAAGAGTAGCGGGTCAGCAGATACGCAGTATTTT
many,TRBV10-3,.,TRBJ1-1,CAISELGSTEAFF,TGTGCCATCAGTGAGCTGGGTAGCACTGAAGCTTTCTTT
.,TRBV5-5,.,TRBJ1-4,CASSLMFQGTTNEKLFF,TGTGCCAGCAGCTTGATGTTCCAGGGGACAACTAATGAAAAACTGTTTTTT
.,TRBV11-2,.,TRBJ2-7,CASSSFRQGGYEQYF,TGTGCCAGCAGCTCCTTTCGACAGGGAGGCTACGAGCAGTACTTC
few,TRBV7-9,.,TRBJ2-7,CASSLNSYSYEQYF,TGTGCCAGCAGCTTAAACAGTTACTCCTACGAGCAGTACTTC
few,TRBV20-1,.,TRBJ1-2,CSAPQGGYGYTF,TGCAGTGCACCCCAGGGAGGCTATGGCTACACCTTC
many,TRBV25-1,.,TRBJ1-1,CASSDPSGGDTEAFF,TGTGCCAGCAGTGACCCTAGCGGGGGCGACACTGAAGCTTTCTTT
.,TRBV2,.,TRBJ1-4,CASLAGRSNEKLFF,TGTGCCAGCTTAGCGGGACGGAGTAATGAAAAACTGTTTTTT
few,TRBV10-3,.,TRBJ2-7,CAINGPQAGQFNEQYF,TGTGCCATCAACGGTCCCCAGGCAGGCCAGTTCAACGAGCAGTACTTC
many,TRBV7-2,.,TRBJ1-6,CASSLGGRVRGYNSPLHF,TGTGCCAGCAGCTTAGGAGGGAGGGTTAGGGGCTATAATTCACCCCTCCACTTT
few,TRBV7-9,.,TRBJ2-2,CAISQTKGRADTGELFF,TGTGCCATCTCCCAGACTAAGGGCAGGGCGGACACCGGGGAGCTGTTTTTT
.,TRBV29-1,TRBD2,TRBJ2-3,CSVGTQTSRGTDTQYF,TGCAGCGTCGGAACTCAGACTAGCCGGGGAACAGATACGCAGTATTTT
many,TRBV3-1,.,TRBJ2-7,CASSQRREHEQYF,TGTGCCAGCAGCCAGCGACGCGAGCACGAGCAGTACTTC
.,TRBV2,.,TRBJ1-5,CASSENHLNHNQPQHF,TGTGCCAGCAGTGAGAACCACCTGAATCACAATCAGCCCCAGCATTTT
many,TRBV19,.,TRBJ1-5,CASSSLALGSQPQHF,TGTGCCAGTAGCTCCCTAGCTCTGGGGAGTCAGCCCCAGCATTTT
.,TRBV9,.,TRBJ1-4,CASSQRGRTTINEKLFF,TGTGCCAGCAGCCAAAGGGGGAGGACGACTATTAATGAAAAACTGTTTTTT
.,TRBV25-1,.,TRBJ1-5,CTSSAQGRQPQHF,TGTACCAGCAGTGCCCAGGGGCGTCAGCCCCAGCATTTT
.,TRBV2,.,TRBJ2-2,CASSEGRVGELFF,TGTGCCAGCAGTGAGGGGCGGGTCGGGGAGCTGTTTTTT
.,TRBV6-6,.,TRBJ1-6,CASRPDPVGSPLHF,TGTGCCAGCAGACCCGATCCGGTGGGTTCACCCCTCCACTTT